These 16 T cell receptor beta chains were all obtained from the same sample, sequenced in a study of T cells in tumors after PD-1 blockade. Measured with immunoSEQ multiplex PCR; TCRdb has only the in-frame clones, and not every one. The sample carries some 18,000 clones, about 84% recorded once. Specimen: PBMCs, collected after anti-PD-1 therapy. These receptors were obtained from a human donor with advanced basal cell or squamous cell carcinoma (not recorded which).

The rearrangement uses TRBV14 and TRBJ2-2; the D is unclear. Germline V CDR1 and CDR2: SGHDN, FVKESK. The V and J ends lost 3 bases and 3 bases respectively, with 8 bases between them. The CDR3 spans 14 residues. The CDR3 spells CASSHLLYTGELFF. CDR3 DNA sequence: TGTGCCAGCAGCCACCTATTATACACCGGGGAGCTGTTTTTT.

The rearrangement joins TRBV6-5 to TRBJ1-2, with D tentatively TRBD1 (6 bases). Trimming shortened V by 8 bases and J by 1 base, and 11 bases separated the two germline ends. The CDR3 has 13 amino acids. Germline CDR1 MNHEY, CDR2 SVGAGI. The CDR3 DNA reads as TGTGCCAGCCTTCAGGGGTATAACTATGGCTACACCTTC. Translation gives CASLQGYNYGYTF.

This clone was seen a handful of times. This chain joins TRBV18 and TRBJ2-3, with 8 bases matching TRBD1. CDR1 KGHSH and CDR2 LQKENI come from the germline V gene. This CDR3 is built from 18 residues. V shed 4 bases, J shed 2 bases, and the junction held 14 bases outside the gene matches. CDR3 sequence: CASSREFGTGAFTDTQYF. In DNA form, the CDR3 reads TGTGCCAGCTCACGGGAATTCGGGACAGGAGCCTTCACAGATACGCAGTATTTT.

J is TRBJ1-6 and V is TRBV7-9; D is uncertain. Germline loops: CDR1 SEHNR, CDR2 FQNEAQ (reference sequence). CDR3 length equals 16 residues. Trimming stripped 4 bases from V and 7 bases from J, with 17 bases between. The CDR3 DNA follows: TGTGCCAGCAGCTCCCCGGGTTGGGGTAACAATTCACCCCTCCACTTT. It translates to CASSSPGWGNNSPLHF.

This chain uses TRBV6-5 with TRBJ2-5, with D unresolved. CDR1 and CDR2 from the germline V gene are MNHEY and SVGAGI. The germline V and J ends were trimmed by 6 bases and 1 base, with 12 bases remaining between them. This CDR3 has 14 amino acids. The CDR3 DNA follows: TGTGCCAGCAGAGGCGGCGAGACCCAAGAGACCCAGTACTTC. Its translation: CASRGGETQETQYF.

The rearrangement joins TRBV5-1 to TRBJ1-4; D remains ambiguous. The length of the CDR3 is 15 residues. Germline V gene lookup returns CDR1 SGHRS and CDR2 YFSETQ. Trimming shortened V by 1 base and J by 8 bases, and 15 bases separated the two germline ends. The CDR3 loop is CASSLSGPVGEKLFF. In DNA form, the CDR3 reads TGCGCCAGCAGCTTGAGCGGACCGGTGGGCGAAAAACTGTTTTTT.

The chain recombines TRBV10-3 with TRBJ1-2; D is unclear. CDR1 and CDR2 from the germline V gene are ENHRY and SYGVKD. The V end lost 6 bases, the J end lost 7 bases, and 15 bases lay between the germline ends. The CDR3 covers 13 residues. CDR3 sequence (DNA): TGTGCCATCAGCGCGGGAGCCTCGGTTGGCTACACCTTC. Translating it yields CAISAGASVGYTF.

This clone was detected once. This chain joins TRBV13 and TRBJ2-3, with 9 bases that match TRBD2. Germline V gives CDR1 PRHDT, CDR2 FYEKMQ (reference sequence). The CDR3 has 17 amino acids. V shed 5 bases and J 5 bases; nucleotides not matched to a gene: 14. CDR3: CASSNGTRGGGLDTQYF. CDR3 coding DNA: TGTGCCAGCAGCAACGGAACGCGGGGGGGCGGGTTAGATACGCAGTATTTT.

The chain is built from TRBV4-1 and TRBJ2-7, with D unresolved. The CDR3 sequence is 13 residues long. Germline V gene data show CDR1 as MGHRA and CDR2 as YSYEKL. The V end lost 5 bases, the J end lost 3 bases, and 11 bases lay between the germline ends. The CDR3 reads CASSVLFNYEQYF. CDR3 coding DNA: TGCGCCAGCAGCGTCTTATTCAACTACGAGCAGTACTTC.

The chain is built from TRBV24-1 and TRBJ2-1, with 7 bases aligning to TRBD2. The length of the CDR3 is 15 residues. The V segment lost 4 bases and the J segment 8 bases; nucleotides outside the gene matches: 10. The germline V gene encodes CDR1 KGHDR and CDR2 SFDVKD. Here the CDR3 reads CATSDPRAGDDEQFF. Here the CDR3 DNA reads TGTGCCACCAGTGACCCCCGGGCGGGAGACGATGAGCAGTTCTTC.

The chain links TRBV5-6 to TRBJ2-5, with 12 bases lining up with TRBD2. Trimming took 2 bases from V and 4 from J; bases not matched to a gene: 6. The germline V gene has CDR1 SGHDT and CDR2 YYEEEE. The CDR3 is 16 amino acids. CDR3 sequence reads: CASSFQSSGGAETQYF. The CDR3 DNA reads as TGTGCCAGCAGCTTCCAGTCTAGCGGGGGGGCAGAGACCCAGTACTTC.

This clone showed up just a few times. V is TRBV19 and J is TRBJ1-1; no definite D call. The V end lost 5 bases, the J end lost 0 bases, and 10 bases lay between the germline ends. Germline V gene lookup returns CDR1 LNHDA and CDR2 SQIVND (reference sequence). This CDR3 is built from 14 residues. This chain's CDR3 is CASSLRPMNTEAFF. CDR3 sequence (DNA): TGTGCCAGTAGTCTCAGGCCTATGAACACTGAAGCTTTCTTT.

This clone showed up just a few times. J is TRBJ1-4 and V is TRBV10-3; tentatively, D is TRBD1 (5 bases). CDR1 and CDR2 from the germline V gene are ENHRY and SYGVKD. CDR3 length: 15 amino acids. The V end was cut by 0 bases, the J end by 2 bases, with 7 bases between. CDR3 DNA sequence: TGTGCCATCAGTGAGTCGGCAGGGACTAATGAAAAACTGTTTTTT. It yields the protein CAISESAGTNEKLFF.

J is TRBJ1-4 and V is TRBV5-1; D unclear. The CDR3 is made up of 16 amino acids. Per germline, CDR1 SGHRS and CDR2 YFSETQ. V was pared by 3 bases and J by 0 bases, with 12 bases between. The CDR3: CASSWDLLATNEKLFF. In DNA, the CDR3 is TGCGCCAGCAGCTGGGATCTACTTGCAACTAATGAAAAACTGTTTTTT.

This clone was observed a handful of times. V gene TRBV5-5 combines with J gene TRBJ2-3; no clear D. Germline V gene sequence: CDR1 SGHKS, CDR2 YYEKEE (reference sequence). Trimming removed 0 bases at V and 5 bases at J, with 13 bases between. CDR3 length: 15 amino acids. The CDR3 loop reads CASSLVWSPQDTQYF. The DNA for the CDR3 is TGTGCCAGCAGCTTGGTGTGGTCCCCCCAAGATACGCAGTATTTT.

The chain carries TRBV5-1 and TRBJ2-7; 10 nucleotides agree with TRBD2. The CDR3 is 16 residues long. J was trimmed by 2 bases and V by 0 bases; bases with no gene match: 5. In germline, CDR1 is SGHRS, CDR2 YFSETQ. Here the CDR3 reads CASSLDSGRPPYEQYF. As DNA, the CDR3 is TGCGCCAGCAGCTTGGATAGCGGGAGGCCCCCCTACGAGCAGTACTTC.